Sequencing of this T cell receptor beta chain was carried out in a study of control samples from healthy donors and cancer patients. Only in-frame clones appear in the TCRdb table, and some are missing; sequencing was by immunoSEQ multiplex PCR. Of 70,000 or so clones listed, roughly 91% were seen once; the top ten hold around 19%. The material sequenced was PBMCs. The clonotype originates from a man aged 55 to 70 with lung cancer.

This chain's CDR3 is CASSNLYGYTF. DNA of the CDR3: TGTGCCAGCAGTAACCTCTATGGCTACACCTTC. V usage is TRBV6-5 and J usage is TRBJ1-2; D is unclear. The CDR3 runs 11 residues. Germline loops: CDR1 MNHEY, CDR2 SVGAGI. The V gene lost 5 bases and the J gene lost 4 bases, with 5 bases spanning the gap.